Sequencing of this T cell receptor beta chain was carried out in a study of T cells after yellow fever vaccination. Template switching by 5'RACE produced TCR cDNA, adding a universal primer site and UMIs. MiXCR, run by TCRdb on the 5' RACE reads, gives a single entry per CDR3 protein. The sample shows 500,000 to 700,000 distinct CDR3 sequences, roughly a fifth of them seen only once. Details on this clonotype: No antigen is known for it.

Overall study results and limits: Faster peaking, at day 5 versus 15, marked a secondary response that was weaker. There was a small share of clonotypes that showed up in both the CD4 and CD8 compartments.

The germline V and J ends were trimmed by 7 bases and 2 bases, with 20 bases remaining between them. Germline V gene sequence: CDR1 MDHEN, CDR2 SYDVKM. This CDR3 has 16 residues. The material was PBMCs, obtained 15 days after the yellow fever booster vaccination. The TCR sequence derives from a man aged 30-40 years who received the YFV17D yellow fever vaccine. The chain recombines TRBV28 with TRBJ2-5; the D gene is possibly TRBD1 (6 bases). The chain's CDR3 is CASTSGWGRGQETQYF. For the CDR3, the DNA is TGTGCCAGCACCTCCGGGTGGGGAAGGGGGCAAGAGACCCAGTACTTC. Filled out from reference TRBV28 and TRBJ2-5, the complete variable domain reads DVKVTQSSRYLVKRTGEKVFLECVQDMDHENMFWYRQDPGLGLRLIYFSYDVKMKEKGDIPEGYSVSREKKERFSLILESASTNQTSMYLCASTSGWGRGQETQYFGPGTRLLVL.